A selection of T cell receptor beta chains follows, all from one sample in a study of blood T cell repertoires in COVID-19. Some clones are missing from TCRdb's copy, which holds only in-frame ones; the method was immunoSEQ multiplex PCR. The sample yields some 190,000 clones, more than 70% seen once. The sequencing input was peripheral blood. Receptor source: a woman aged 40 to 50 who had recovered from COVID-19. Each CDR3 is given with its conserved first and last residue. The D gene is left open where the match is weak. Clone size is shown for a subset of rows, as once, few, many or a class of expanded clone.

CDR3aa: CAISESGPNTGELFF
CDR3nt: TGTGCCATCAGTGAGTCGGGCCCGAACACCGGGGAGCTGTTTTTT
j_gene: TRBJ2-2
abundance: few
d_gene: NA
v_gene: TRBV10-3

CDR3aa: CASGLETVSQYF
CDR3nt: TGTGCTAGTGGTTTGGAGACAGTGTCGCAGTACTTC
j_gene: TRBJ2-7
abundance: NA
d_gene: NA
v_gene: TRBV12-5

CDR3aa: CASSHRSPFDEQYF
CDR3nt: TGTGCCAGCAGCCACCGGTCCCCCTTCGACGAGCAGTACTTC
j_gene: TRBJ2-7
abundance: few
d_gene: NA
v_gene: TRBV27

CDR3aa: CASSPWTSMNTGELFF
CDR3nt: TGTGCCAGTAGTCCCTGGACTAGCATGAACACCGGGGAGCTGTTTTTT
j_gene: TRBJ2-2
abundance: once
d_gene: TRBD2
v_gene: TRBV19

CDR3aa: CASSAQGGWREQYF
CDR3nt: TGTGCCAGCAGCGCCCAGGGGGGATGGCGAGAGCAGTACTTC
j_gene: TRBJ2-7
abundance: NA
d_gene: NA
v_gene: TRBV9

CDR3aa: CASSLAPYEQYF
CDR3nt: TGTGCCAGCAGTCTAGCCCCCTACGAGCAGTACTTC
j_gene: TRBJ2-7
abundance: NA
d_gene: NA
v_gene: TRBV2

CDR3aa: CASKTGPEETQYF
CDR3nt: TGTGCCAGTAAGACAGGTCCCGAAGAGACCCAGTACTTC
j_gene: TRBJ2-5
abundance: NA
d_gene: NA
v_gene: TRBV6-5

CDR3aa: CASSPPAGGRDTQYF
CDR3nt: TGTGCCAGCAGCCCCCCAGCGGGAGGAAGAGATACGCAGTATTTT
j_gene: TRBJ2-3
abundance: NA
d_gene: TRBD2
v_gene: TRBV7-8

CDR3aa: CASSPQTGGISGANVLTF
CDR3nt: TGTGCCAGCTCACCACAAACAGGGGGGATCTCTGGGGCCAACGTCCTGACTTTC
j_gene: TRBJ2-6
abundance: NA
d_gene: TRBD1
v_gene: TRBV18

CDR3aa: CASSQGSNQPQHF
CDR3nt: TGTGCCAGCTCCCAGGGTAGCAATCAGCCCCAGCATTTT
j_gene: TRBJ1-5
abundance: NA
d_gene: NA
v_gene: TRBV28

CDR3aa: CASSQPPGRGNTEAFF
CDR3nt: TGTGCCAGCAGCCAACCACCGGGAAGAGGGAACACTGAAGCTTTCTTT
j_gene: TRBJ1-1
abundance: few
d_gene: NA
v_gene: TRBV4-2

CDR3aa: CASSYTPPAGTTEAFF
CDR3nt: TGTGCCAGCAGTTATACCCCCCCGGCAGGAACCACTGAAGCTTTCTTT
j_gene: TRBJ1-1
abundance: NA
d_gene: NA
v_gene: TRBV6-5

CDR3aa: CATSDHARGDTQYF
CDR3nt: TGTGCCACCAGTGATCACGCAAGGGGAGATACGCAGTATTTT
j_gene: TRBJ2-3
abundance: few
d_gene: NA
v_gene: TRBV24-1

CDR3aa: CASSPPGQGVTEAFF
CDR3nt: TGCGCCAGCAGCCCGCCGGGACAGGGGGTCACTGAAGCTTTCTTT
j_gene: TRBJ1-1
abundance: NA
d_gene: TRBD1
v_gene: TRBV5-1

CDR3aa: CASSLDRVGYGYTF
CDR3nt: TGCGCCAGCAGCTTGGACAGGGTGGGCTATGGCTACACCTTC
j_gene: TRBJ1-2
abundance: NA
d_gene: NA
v_gene: TRBV5-1

CDR3aa: CASSADFAPGSYNEQFF
CDR3nt: TGTGCCAGCAGCGCCGACTTTGCCCCGGGCTCCTACAATGAGCAGTTCTTC
j_gene: TRBJ2-1
abundance: NA
d_gene: NA
v_gene: TRBV11-2

CDR3aa: CASSLDRAYHNEQFF
CDR3nt: TGTGCCAGCAGCCTGGACAGGGCGTATCACAATGAGCAGTTCTTC
j_gene: TRBJ2-1
abundance: few
d_gene: TRBD1
v_gene: TRBV5-4

CDR3aa: CASSYPTGVDTGELFF
CDR3nt: TGTGCCAGCAGTTACCCCACAGGGGTTGACACCGGGGAGCTGTTTTTT
j_gene: TRBJ2-2
abundance: once
d_gene: TRBD1
v_gene: TRBV6-5

CDR3aa: CASTPGQGIFEQYF
CDR3nt: TGTGCCAGCACACCGGGACAGGGTATTTTCGAGCAGTACTTC
j_gene: TRBJ2-7
abundance: NA
d_gene: TRBD1
v_gene: TRBV7-2

CDR3aa: CASSASMNTEAFF
CDR3nt: TGTGCCAGCAGTGCCTCTATGAACACTGAAGCTTTCTTT
j_gene: TRBJ1-1
abundance: NA
d_gene: NA
v_gene: TRBV12-3/TRBV12-4

CDR3aa: CATSRGGVYGYTF
CDR3nt: TGTGCCACCAGCAGGGGGGGGGTATATGGCTACACCTTC
j_gene: TRBJ1-2
abundance: once
d_gene: NA
v_gene: TRBV15

CDR3aa: CASSPSTSGKSNTQYF
CDR3nt: TGTGCCAGCAGCCCTTCGACTAGCGGGAAATCGAATACGCAGTATTTT
j_gene: TRBJ2-3
abundance: NA
d_gene: TRBD2
v_gene: TRBV3-1/TRBV3-2

CDR3aa: CASLRQRQETQYF
CDR3nt: TGTGCCAGCCTTAGACAGAGACAAGAGACCCAGTACTTC
j_gene: TRBJ2-5
abundance: NA
d_gene: NA
v_gene: TRBV6-5

CDR3aa: CASRSGVYEQYF
CDR3nt: TGTGCCAGCCGATCGGGGGTGTACGAGCAGTACTTC
j_gene: TRBJ2-7
abundance: NA
d_gene: NA
v_gene: TRBV11-2